This is a list of T cell receptor beta chains from one sample in a study of quantifying T cell responses using KT2 cells. TCRdb reprocessed the UMI-ligation and nested PCR reads via MiXCR and lists one record per CDR3 protein. The sample comprises tens of thousands of distinct CDR3 sequences, 11% of which are singletons, and 8% to 13% rests with the top ten. Input material: PBMCs spiked with cells of the T cell clone KT2. The receptors were gathered from a human donor. Both conserved end residues are part of each CDR3. A D gene is named only where the DNA matches it firmly. Clone size is not always given. Where it is, it says once, few, many or a class for expanded clones.

J gene	D gene	clone size	V gene	CDR3 protein	CDR3 DNA
TRBJ2-2	TRBD1	few	TRBV7-8	CASSSLLSTGPGELFF	TGTGCCAGCAGCTCCCTACTATCGACAGGGCCCGGGGAGCTGTTTTTT
TRBJ1-5	TRBD1	few	TRBV29-1	CSVAWQGGNQPQHF	TGCAGCGTTGCTTGGCAGGGGGGCAATCAGCCCCAGCATTTT
TRBJ2-3	NA	NA	TRBV5-1	CASCLEMTDTQYF	TGCGCCAGCTGCTTGGAGATGACAGATACGCAGTATTTT
TRBJ2-5	NA	many	TRBV12-3/TRBV12-4	CASSHTPRGRETQYF	TGTGCCAGCAGCCATACCCCTCGGGGGCGAGAGACCCAGTACTTC
TRBJ2-5	NA	NA	TRBV20-1	CSASLSRAKETQYF	TGCAGTGCTAGTCTCTCGAGGGCCAAAGAGACCCAGTACTTC
TRBJ2-1	TRBD2	many	TRBV11-3	CASSLASGIGEQFF	TGTGCCAGCAGCTTAGCTAGCGGGATTGGTGAGCAGTTCTTC
TRBJ1-5	TRBD1	NA	TRBV4-1	CASSQEQPRLGQGYQPQHF	TGCGCCAGCAGCCAAGAACAACCTAGGCTGGGACAGGGGTATCAGCCCCAGCATTTT
TRBJ2-1	NA	NA	TRBV29-1	CSSKTGASTYNEQFF	TGCAGCTCCAAGACCGGGGCGAGCACCTACAATGAGCAGTTCTTC
TRBJ2-7	NA	NA	TRBV6-2/TRBV6-3	CASSYFHGTSSSYEQYF	TGTGCCAGCAGTTACTTCCACGGGACTTCGAGCTCCTACGAGCAGTACTTC
TRBJ1-1	NA	NA	TRBV15	CVTSSGYTEAFF	TGTGTCACCAGCAGCGGGTACACTGAAGCTTTCTTT
TRBJ2-7	TRBD2	NA	TRBV10-3	CAISESGTSGSYEQYF	TGTGCCATCAGTGAGTCAGGGACTAGCGGCTCCTACGAGCAGTACTTC
TRBJ1-1	TRBD1	NA	TRBV2	CASSEQGARWTEAFF	TGTGCCAGCAGTGAACAGGGGGCGCGATGGACTGAAGCTTTCTTT
TRBJ2-5	NA	many	TRBV7-9	CASSTRDPGGETQYF	TGTGCCAGCAGCACCCGGGACCCCGGAGGGGAGACCCAGTACTTC
TRBJ1-1	NA	NA	TRBV6-6	CASTTGGRDTEAFF	TGTGCCAGCACCACGGGGGGTAGGGATACTGAAGCTTTCTTT
TRBJ1-6	TRBD1	few	TRBV18	CASSPGNRGNSPLHF	TGTGCCAGCTCACCGGGGAACAGGGGGAATTCACCCCTCCACTTT
TRBJ2-5	NA	few	TRBV27	CASSPYPRGTQYF	TGTGCCAGCAGTCCCTACCCAAGAGGGACCCAGTACTTC
TRBJ2-3	TRBD1	NA	TRBV18	CASSPRTGRSDTQYF	TGTGCCAGCTCACCAAGGACAGGGCGGTCAGATACGCAGTATTTT